Sequencing of this T cell receptor beta chain was carried out in a study of beta chain features in type 1 diabetes. Germline V CDR1 and CDR2: MDHEN, SYDVKM. Trimming at V came to 2 bases and at J to 7 bases, leaving 6 bases not matched to a gene. The CDR3 is 15 amino acids. cDNA synthesis used the whole RNA isolate, giving expressed TCRB sequences. Sequencing was performed with immunoSEQ multiplex PCR; in TCRdb, only in-frame clones are kept and a portion is missing. The top ten hold 0.55% to 0.75% of the sample, which has 150,000 to 190,000 clones, less than 9.5% seen once. This clonotype originated in a man between 18 and 29 years old in good health. Sequenced input: central memory CD4+ T cells from blood. This chain uses TRBV28 with TRBJ1-4; TRBD1 aligns across 8 bases. The CDR3 sequence: CASSLGQGAGEKLFF. The CDR3 region has the DNA TGTGCCAGCAGTTTAGGGCAGGGGGCGGGTGAAAAACTGTTTTTT.